This T cell receptor (beta chain) was profiled in a study of T cells in Graves' hyperthyroidism and ophthalmopathy. RNA transcripts served as the template for amplifying TCR beta CDR3 regions. Initially, a first-round RT-PCR of the TCR CDR3 employed the HTBI primer set. TCRdb fed the multiplex PCR reads into MiXCR, producing one record per CDR3 protein. The sample has roughly 580,000 distinct CDR3 sequences; 14% are singletons. Trimming shortened V by 4 bases and J by 4 bases, and 17 bases separated the two germline ends. The germline V gene has CDR1 SGHNT and CDR2 YENEEA. The CDR3 runs to 15 residues. These patients, aged 18 to 65, had recently diagnosed hyperthyroidism lasting under 2 months. Details on this clonotype: A much larger clone is a single base away; this may be a read error.

The sequence was obtained from a woman in her twenties or thirties with Graves' hyperthyroidism that later progressed to Graves' ophthalmopathy. The chain couples TRBV11-3 to TRBJ2-7; TRBD1 or TRBD2 may be the D gene (5 bases each). Sample: blood. The CDR3: CASSSDWDGAYEQYF. The CDR3 DNA reads TGTGCCAGCAGCTCGGACTGGGACGGGGCTTACGAGCAGTACTTC. The full variable domain, rest sourced from reference TRBV11-3 and TRBJ2-7, is EAGVVQSPRYKIIEKKQPVAFWCNPISGHNTLYWYLQNLGQGPELLIRYENEEAVDDSQLPKDRFSAERLKGVDSTLKIQPAELGDSAVYLCASSSDWDGAYEQYFGPGTRLTVT.